The 23 T cell receptor beta chains below all came from one sample that was sequenced in a study of T cell responses to AZD1222 COVID-19 vaccine. Profiling relied on immunoSEQ multiplex PCR, and the TCRdb table lists in-frame clones only, not all of them. The sample includes 180,000 or so clones, around 90% seen only once; the top ten take 1.5% to 2%. Sequences were derived from peripheral blood, sampled on day 0 of AZD1222 vaccination. The receptors shown here come from an adult in good health.

This chain uses TRBV5-1 with TRBJ2-1; possibly TRBD2 for D (6 bases). Trimming took 0 bases from V and 3 from J, leaving 10 bases between them. The CDR3 spans 15 residues. Germline lookup yields CDR1 SGHRS and CDR2 YFSETQ. CDR3 loop: CASSLGLEGYNEQFF. The CDR3 region has the DNA TGCGCCAGCAGCTTGGGGTTGGAGGGCTACAATGAGCAGTTCTTC.

V gene TRBV12-3 or TRBV12-4 combines with J gene TRBJ1-2; D is perhaps TRBD1 (5 bases). Trimming left V 7 bases short and J 10 bases short, with 16 bases between. There are 12 residues in the CDR3. The chain's CDR3 is CASTLARGSYTF. DNA of the CDR3: TGTGCCAGCACCCTAGCGCGGGGCTCCTACACCTTC.

The V call is TRBV5-1, the J call TRBJ2-7; D uncertain. The length of the CDR3 is 12 residues. The V end was cut by 5 bases, the J end by 3 bases, with 9 bases between. The V gene's germline CDR1 is SGHRS and CDR2 YFSETQ. The CDR3 region has the DNA TGCGCCAGCAGATCTGGGAACTACGAGCAGTACTTC. This encodes CASRSGNYEQYF.

V usage is TRBV12-3 or TRBV12-4 and J usage is TRBJ1-6, with a weak D call TRBD1 (6 bases). The CDR3 is 13 residues long. V gave up 6 bases and J gave up 10 bases, with 13 bases separating them. The CDR3 spells CASSQNRVSPLHF. CDR3 sequence (DNA): TGTGCCAGCAGCCAGAACAGGGTCTCACCCCTCCACTTT.

The chain recombines TRBV5-6 with TRBJ2-7; the D is unclear. Trimming pared 4 bases from V and 3 bases from J, leaving 8 bases between. This CDR3 comprises 12 residues. Germline V lookup: CDR1 SGHDT, CDR2 YYEEEE. The DNA for the CDR3 is TGTGCCAGCAGCCTGGGCCGCTACGAGCAGTACTTC. Amino acids: CASSLGRYEQYF.

The rearrangement joins TRBV28 to TRBJ1-6; a possible D gene is TRBD1 (5 bases). Trimming shortened V by 4 bases and J by 8 bases, and 15 bases separated the two germline ends. Germline lookup yields CDR1 MDHEN and CDR2 SYDVKM. CDR3 size: 15 residues. The CDR3 reads CASSSAGTADSPLHF. DNA of the CDR3: TGTGCCAGCAGTTCCGCCGGGACCGCGGATTCACCCCTCCACTTT. The variable domain in full, completed from reference TRBV28 and TRBJ1-6, reads DVKVTQSSRYLVKRTGEKVFLECVQDMDHENMFWYRQDPGLGLRLIYFSYDVKMKEKGDIPEGYSVSREKKERFSLILESASTNQTSMYLCASSSAGTADSPLHFGNGTRLTVT.

The V and J genes are TRBV19 and TRBJ1-2; 9 positions agree with TRBD1. The CDR3 length is 15 residues. V was clipped by 4 bases and J by 3 bases; unmatched bases: 6. The germline V gene encodes CDR1 LNHDA and CDR2 SQIVND (reference sequence). CDR3 sequence: CASSNPRTGDYGYTF. CDR3 sequence (DNA): TGTGCCAGTAGTAATCCTCGGACAGGGGACTATGGCTACACCTTC.

This clone turned up a few times. The chain links TRBV5-6 to TRBJ1-6; D call uncertain. The CDR3 covers 17 residues. Germline-derived CDR1 and CDR2 are SGHDT and YYEEEE. Trimming removed 3 bases from V and 0 bases from J, with 13 bases in between. CDR3 coding DNA: TGTGCCAGCAGCTCGACTCGGGGTAGCTCCTATAATTCACCCCTCCACTTT. Amino acid sequence: CASSSTRGSSYNSPLHF.

The chain combines TRBV19 with TRBJ1-2; TRBD1 matches at 8 bases. V lost 3 bases, J lost 4 bases, and 10 bases stayed unmatched. This CDR3 is built from 16 residues. Germline CDR1 is LNHDA and CDR2 is SQIVND (reference sequence). The DNA of the CDR3 is TGTGCCAGTAGTATGCCCCGGGCAGGGGGCGGCTATGGCTACACCTTC. Protein: CASSMPRAGGGYGYTF.

The chain links TRBV6-4 to TRBJ2-1; D is uncertain. Germline lookup yields CDR1 MRHNA and CDR2 SNTAGT. This CDR3 has 12 residues. Trimming cost V 3 bases and J 10 bases, with 10 bases left between them. The CDR3 loop reads CASSERSGEQFF. The CDR3 DNA follows: TGTGCCAGCAGTGAACGGTCCGGGGAGCAGTTCTTC.

This sequence joins TRBV25-1 and TRBJ1-1; a possible D gene is TRBD1 (6 bases). Trimming left V 4 bases short and J 5 bases short, with 14 bases between. The length of the CDR3 is 14 residues. Germline CDR1 MGHDK, CDR2 SYGVNS. The CDR3 DNA follows: TGTGCCAGCAGTGGACCCTCGGGGGCTACTGAAGCTTTCTTT. This sequence encodes CASSGPSGATEAFF.

This clone has only a few counts. The chain uses TRBV10-1 and TRBJ2-5; D may match TRBD1 or TRBD2 (7 bases each). Germline assignment: CDR1 WNHNN and CDR2 SYGVQD (reference sequence). The CDR3 totals 16 residues. Trimming cost V 10 bases and J 2 bases, with 23 bases left between them. The CDR3 protein is CAIPPREGAGQETQYF. CDR3 DNA: TGCGCCATCCCACCGAGGGAGGGGGCAGGACAAGAGACCCAGTACTTC.

V is TRBV28 and J is TRBJ1-5, with D unclear. Germline lookup yields CDR1 MDHEN and CDR2 SYDVKM. V dropped 5 bases and J dropped 9 bases, with 26 bases sitting between them. The CDR3 has 17 amino acids. CDR3 sequence reads: CASSLLDGSIGVMPQHF. In nucleotides, the CDR3 is TGTGCCAGCAGTCTTCTGGACGGTTCGATTGGTGTGATGCCCCAGCATTTT.

The chain has TRBV5-1 and TRBJ2-1; D is possibly TRBD1 (6 bases). With 2 bases removed from V and 6 bases from J, the gap between germline ends came to 18 bases. The length of the CDR3 is 16 residues. The germline V gene has CDR1 SGHRS and CDR2 YFSETQ. CDR3 sequence reads: CASSFASTTGSNEQFF. CDR3 DNA sequence: TGCGCCAGCAGCTTCGCGTCAACCACAGGGAGCAATGAGCAGTTCTTC.

The rearrangement links TRBV5-4 to TRBJ1-2; D gene unclear. The CDR3 extends over 15 amino acids. CDR1 is SGHNT and CDR2 is YYREEE in the germline V gene (reference sequence). V was clipped by 0 bases and J by 3 bases, with 12 bases between them. CDR3 DNA: TGTGCCAGCAGCTTGGTTGGGTTGGGAGACTATGGCTACACCTTC. It translates to CASSLVGLGDYGYTF. Drawing the rest from reference TRBV5-4 and TRBJ1-2, the complete variable domain is ETGVTQSPTHLIKTRGQQVTLRCSSQSGHNTVSWYQQALGQGPQFIFQYYREEENGRGNFPPRFSGLQFPNYSSELNVNALELDDSALYLCASSLVGLGDYGYTFGSGTRLTVV.

The chain is built from TRBV7-3 and TRBJ2-5; 8 bases are a match to TRBD2. CDR3 length: 14 residues. CDR1 and CDR2 from the germline V gene are SGHTA and FQGTGA. Unmatched junction bases numbered 5, after V lost 4 bases and J lost 4 bases. CDR3 residues: CASSSSGSRETQYF. The CDR3 nucleotides read TGTGCCAGCAGCTCAAGCGGGAGTAGAGAGACCCAGTACTTC.

The V call is TRBV9, the J call TRBJ2-5; 7 bases agree with TRBD1. With 4 bases clipped from V and 2 bases from J, the junction kept 5 bases outside the gene matches. Germline V lookup: CDR1 SGDLS, CDR2 YYNGEE. The CDR3 covers 14 residues. The CDR3 is CASSLTGVQETQYF. The CDR3 DNA follows: TGTGCCAGCAGCTTAACAGGGGTTCAAGAGACCCAGTACTTC.

The chain combines TRBV13 with TRBJ1-1, with D unclear. The V gene lost 3 bases and the J gene lost 11 bases, with 16 bases spanning the gap. Germline loops: CDR1 PRHDT, CDR2 FYEKMQ (reference sequence). The CDR3 runs 13 residues. CDR3 sequence reads: CASSFTGSLSAFF. The CDR3 DNA reads TGTGCCAGCAGCTTTACCGGCAGTTTAAGCGCTTTCTTT. The variable domain in full, with the rest retrieved from reference TRBV13 and TRBJ1-1, is AAGVIQSPRHLIKEKRETATLKCYPIPRHDTVYWYQQGPGQDPQFLISFYEKMQSDKGSIPDRFSAQQFSDYHSELNMSSLELGDSALYFCASSFTGSLSAFFGQGTRLTVV.

The chain uses TRBV5-1 and TRBJ1-6; the match to TRBD1 covers 7 bases. CDR3 length equals 14 residues. Germline CDR1 SGHRS, CDR2 YFSETQ. V shed 3 bases, J shed 7 bases, and the junction held 4 bases outside the gene matches. CDR3 in DNA: TGCGCCAGCAGCTCTGGACAGGAGAATTCACCCCTCCACTTT. Translation gives CASSSGQENSPLHF.

The rearrangement links TRBV7-2 to TRBJ2-6, with D unresolved. Germline V gene sequence: CDR1 SGHTA, CDR2 FQGNSA. This CDR3 has 15 residues. Trimming stripped 5 bases from V and 0 bases from J, with 8 bases between. This CDR3 reads CASSLVPSGANVLTF. In DNA, the CDR3 is TGTGCCAGCAGCCTGGTTCCCTCTGGGGCCAACGTCCTGACTTTC. Filled out from reference TRBV7-2 and TRBJ2-6, the complete variable domain reads GAGVSQSPSNKVTEKGKDVELRCDPISGHTALYWYRQSLGQGLEFLIYFQGNSAPDKSGLPSDRFSAERTGGSVSTLTIQRTQQEDSAVYLCASSLVPSGANVLTFGAGSRLTVL.

V gene TRBV5-1 combines with J gene TRBJ2-5; no clear D gene. Trimming cost V 3 bases and J 0 bases, with 3 bases left between them. This CDR3 is built from 12 residues. Germline lookup yields CDR1 SGHRS and CDR2 YFSETQ. This chain's CDR3 is CASSYDQETQYF. In DNA, the CDR3 is TGCGCCAGCAGCTACGACCAAGAGACCCAGTACTTC. The full variable domain, in which reference TRBV5-1 and TRBJ2-5 provide the parts outside the CDR3, is KAGVTQTPRYLIKTRGQQVTLSCSPISGHRSVSWYQQTPGQGLQFLFEYFSETQRNKGNFPGRFSGRQFSNSRSEMNVSTLELGDSALYLCASSYDQETQYFGPGTRLLVL.

Details on this clone: One junction end does not reproduce the germline sequence, and a read error may be involved. The rearrangement links TRBV27 to TRBJ2-7; D not resolved. The CDR3 is 14 amino acids. The germline V gene encodes CDR1 MNHEY and CDR2 SMNVEV (reference sequence). CDR3: CASSLSDLQVEQYF. The DNA of the CDR3 is TGTGCCAGCAGTCTATCCGACCTGCAGGTAGAGCAGTACTTC.

The CDR3 sequence: CASSFGTGVEKLFF. The CDR3, as DNA: TGTGCCAGCAGCTTCGGGACAGGGGTTGAAAAACTGTTTTTT. The chain couples TRBV5-6 to TRBJ1-4; 10 nucleotides align to TRBD1. Germline values: CDR1 SGHDT, CDR2 YYEEEE. Trimming at V came to 2 bases and at J to 7 bases, leaving 2 bases not matched to a gene. The CDR3 has 14 amino acids.